This is a list of T cell receptor beta chains from one sample in a study of shared clonotypes between healthy human individuals. Profiled with immunoSEQ multiplex PCR; TCRdb holds only in-frame clones, not every one. Of 450,000 to 600,000 clones in the sample, roughly 78% were seen once. Sample: PBMCs. These receptors all come from a woman aged 40 to 50 in good health. Some clones in this sample may be carry-over from other donors' samples. The CDR3 runs from the conserved cysteine through the conserved F or W. The order of the fields is J gene, clone size, V gene, CDR3 length, D gene, CDR3 DNA, CDR3 protein. The D gene is left open where the match is weak. Not every row has a clone size; where given, it reads once, few, many or a size class.

j_call: TRBJ1-6
clone_size: .
v_call: TRBV28
cdr3_length: 14
d_call: .
cdr3_nt: TGTGCCAGCACCCCCGGGACACCGAATTCACCCCTCCACTTT
cdr3_aa: CASTPGTPNSPLHF

j_call: TRBJ2-5
clone_size: .
v_call: TRBV27
cdr3_length: 14
d_call: TRBD2
cdr3_nt: TGTGCCAGCAGTAGGATCGGACTAGAAGAGACCCAGTACTTC
cdr3_aa: CASSRIGLEETQYF

j_call: TRBJ2-2
clone_size: .
v_call: TRBV9
cdr3_length: 13
d_call: .
cdr3_nt: TGTGCCAGCAGCGTAAAGCTCACCGGGGAGCTGTTTTTT
cdr3_aa: CASSVKLTGELFF

j_call: TRBJ2-5
clone_size: .
v_call: TRBV27
cdr3_length: 14
d_call: .
cdr3_nt: TGTGCCAGCAGTGCGATCCTAGCGTCAGAGACCCAGTACTTC
cdr3_aa: CASSAILASETQYF

j_call: TRBJ2-2
clone_size: .
v_call: TRBV4-2
cdr3_length: 14
d_call: .
cdr3_nt: TGTGCCAGCAGCCAAGAGACTTACACCGGGGAGCTGTTTTTT
cdr3_aa: CASSQETYTGELFF

j_call: TRBJ2-3
clone_size: .
v_call: TRBV9
cdr3_length: 17
d_call: .
cdr3_nt: TGTGCCAGCAGCGTAGGTTCAAGAACAACTAGCACAGATACGCAGTATTTT
cdr3_aa: CASSVGSRTTSTDTQYF

j_call: TRBJ1-2
clone_size: .
v_call: TRBV5-5
cdr3_length: 14
d_call: .
cdr3_nt: TGTGCCAGCAGCTTGGGGGGCAGCAACTATGGCTACACCTTC
cdr3_aa: CASSLGGSNYGYTF

j_call: TRBJ2-7
clone_size: .
v_call: TRBV28
cdr3_length: 13
d_call: .
cdr3_nt: TGTGCCAGCAGTCGACACCAATCCTACGAGCAGTACTTC
cdr3_aa: CASSRHQSYEQYF

j_call: TRBJ2-3
clone_size: .
v_call: TRBV5-1
cdr3_length: 12
d_call: .
cdr3_nt: TGCGCCAGCAGCCTCGACACAGATACGCAGTATTTT
cdr3_aa: CASSLDTDTQYF

j_call: TRBJ2-2
clone_size: .
v_call: TRBV9
cdr3_length: 14
d_call: TRBD1
cdr3_nt: TGTGCCAGCAGCGTGGGACAGGTCACCGGGGAGCTGTTTTTT
cdr3_aa: CASSVGQVTGELFF

j_call: TRBJ2-2
clone_size: .
v_call: TRBV5-1
cdr3_length: 15
d_call: TRBD2
cdr3_nt: TGCGCCAGCAGCTTTAGCGGGAGTGGCACCGGGGAGCTGTTTTTT
cdr3_aa: CASSFSGSGTGELFF

j_call: TRBJ2-5
clone_size: .
v_call: TRBV1
cdr3_length: 13
d_call: .
cdr3_nt: TGCACCAGCAGCCAAGATCGGGCGGGACAAAAGTACTTC
cdr3_aa: CTSSQDRAGQKYF

j_call: TRBJ2-3
clone_size: .
v_call: TRBV9
cdr3_length: 14
d_call: TRBD2
cdr3_nt: TGTGCCAGCAGCGAAAGACTAGCAGCAGATACGCAGTATTTT
cdr3_aa: CASSERLAADTQYF

j_call: TRBJ2-3
clone_size: many
v_call: TRBV9
cdr3_length: 14
d_call: .
cdr3_nt: TGTGCCAGCAGCGTCTCCACTAGCACAGATACGCAGTATTTT
cdr3_aa: CASSVSTSTDTQYF

j_call: TRBJ2-1
clone_size: .
v_call: TRBV10-3
cdr3_length: 17
d_call: .
cdr3_nt: TGTGCCATCAGTGAACGGGCTAGCTTACTCTCTCGGGGTGAGCAGTTCTTC
cdr3_aa: CAISERASLLSRGEQFF

j_call: TRBJ2-1
clone_size: .
v_call: TRBV6-4
cdr3_length: 14
d_call: .
cdr3_nt: TGTGCCAGCAGTGGAGGTAGCGAGTACAATGAGCAGTTCTTC
cdr3_aa: CASSGGSEYNEQFF

j_call: TRBJ1-2
clone_size: .
v_call: TRBV27
cdr3_length: 13
d_call: .
cdr3_nt: TGTGCCAGCAGTTTGGGACGGTACTATGGCTACACCTTC
cdr3_aa: CASSLGRYYGYTF

j_call: TRBJ1-3
clone_size: .
v_call: TRBV5-8
cdr3_length: 15
d_call: .
cdr3_nt: TGTGCCAGCAGCCGCAGGGGCATGGGTGGAAACACCATATATTTT
cdr3_aa: CASSRRGMGGNTIYF

j_call: TRBJ2-5
clone_size: .
v_call: TRBV7-6
cdr3_length: 22
d_call: TRBD2
cdr3_nt: TGTGCCAGCAGCCCCGTTAGCCGGGGGGGGGTCGCTAGCGGGAGACCCCAAGAGACCCAGTACTTC
cdr3_aa: CASSPVSRGGVASGRPQETQYF

j_call: TRBJ1-5
clone_size: .
v_call: TRBV28
cdr3_length: 14
d_call: TRBD1
cdr3_nt: TGTGCCAGCAGTTTGGAGACAGGGTATCAGCCCCAGCATTTT
cdr3_aa: CASSLETGYQPQHF

j_call: TRBJ2-3
clone_size: .
v_call: TRBV7-3
cdr3_length: 15
d_call: .
cdr3_nt: TGTGCCAGCAGCTTTAACCCGGGGGGCACAGATACGCAGTATTTT
cdr3_aa: CASSFNPGGTDTQYF

j_call: TRBJ2-7
clone_size: .
v_call: TRBV21-1
cdr3_length: 16
d_call: .
cdr3_nt: TGTGCCAGCAGCACTGGGGGGACAGGGAAAAAGTACGAGCAGTACTTC
cdr3_aa: CASSTGGTGKKYEQYF

j_call: TRBJ2-1
clone_size: .
v_call: TRBV2
cdr3_length: 16
d_call: TRBD1
cdr3_nt: TGTGCCAGCACCCCTATCAGGACAGGGGGGTACAATGAGCAGTTCTTC
cdr3_aa: CASTPIRTGGYNEQFF

j_call: TRBJ2-5
clone_size: .
v_call: TRBV2
cdr3_length: 12
d_call: TRBD2
cdr3_nt: TGTGCCACCGCGGGGGGACAAGAGACCCAGTACTTC
cdr3_aa: CATAGGQETQYF

j_call: TRBJ2-1
clone_size: .
v_call: TRBV29-1
cdr3_length: 15
d_call: TRBD2
cdr3_nt: TGCAGCGGACTAGCGGGAGGAGGCACCTACAATGAGCAGTTCTTC
cdr3_aa: CSGLAGGGTYNEQFF

j_call: TRBJ2-7
clone_size: .
v_call: TRBV7-3
cdr3_length: 15
d_call: .
cdr3_nt: TGTGCCAGCAGTTTTGCCCCGGGACTCAGCAGCGAGCAGTACTTC
cdr3_aa: CASSFAPGLSSEQYF

j_call: TRBJ2-7
clone_size: .
v_call: TRBV2
cdr3_length: 16
d_call: .
cdr3_nt: TGTGCCACCCACGGGGGCCGAGCGGTAAGGGTCCACGAGCAGTACTTC
cdr3_aa: CATHGGRAVRVHEQYF

j_call: TRBJ2-7
clone_size: few
v_call: TRBV7-9
cdr3_length: 14
d_call: TRBD1
cdr3_nt: TGTGCCAGCAGCTATTTGACAGGGGATAGCGAGCAGTACTTC
cdr3_aa: CASSYLTGDSEQYF

j_call: TRBJ1-3
clone_size: .
v_call: TRBV7-2
cdr3_length: 14
d_call: .
cdr3_nt: TGTGCCAGCAGCCTCCTAGGCTCTGGAAACACCATATATTTT
cdr3_aa: CASSLLGSGNTIYF

j_call: TRBJ2-5
clone_size: many
v_call: TRBV11-2
cdr3_length: 15
d_call: TRBD2
cdr3_nt: TGTGCCAGCAGCTTTGGACTAGCGGAACAAGAGACCCAGTACTTC
cdr3_aa: CASSFGLAEQETQYF

j_call: TRBJ1-2
clone_size: .
v_call: TRBV28
cdr3_length: 13
d_call: TRBD1
cdr3_nt: TGTGCCAGCACCGAGACAGGGAGGGATGGCTACACCTTC
cdr3_aa: CASTETGRDGYTF

j_call: TRBJ2-7
clone_size: .
v_call: TRBV5-1
cdr3_length: 18
d_call: .
cdr3_nt: TGCGCCAGCAGCTTGGCGTCAGGGCAGGATGCCAAGTCCTACGAGCAGTACTTC
cdr3_aa: CASSLASGQDAKSYEQYF

j_call: TRBJ2-7
clone_size: medium-sized
v_call: TRBV5-1
cdr3_length: 19
d_call: TRBD1
cdr3_nt: TGCGCCAGCAGCTTGTCCCGGGACAGACCATCCTTGGCCTCCTACGAGCAGTACTTC
cdr3_aa: CASSLSRDRPSLASYEQYF

j_call: TRBJ1-5
clone_size: .
v_call: TRBV4-2
cdr3_length: 15
d_call: .
cdr3_nt: TGTGCCAGCAGCCAAGGCGCCGGACTCGGACAGCCCCAGCATTTT
cdr3_aa: CASSQGAGLGQPQHF

j_call: TRBJ2-7
clone_size: .
v_call: TRBV5-8
cdr3_length: 14
d_call: .
cdr3_nt: TGTGCCAGCAGCTTGCCGGGGGCTTCCTACGAGCAGTACTTC
cdr3_aa: CASSLPGASYEQYF

j_call: TRBJ1-2
clone_size: .
v_call: TRBV19
cdr3_length: 14
d_call: .
cdr3_nt: TGTGCCAGTCTGGAGGCGGGCAGAAACTATGGCTACACCTTC
cdr3_aa: CASLEAGRNYGYTF

j_call: TRBJ1-1
clone_size: .
v_call: TRBV5-1
cdr3_length: 14
d_call: .
cdr3_nt: TGCGCCAGCAGCCCGTACGGAGCTGAAGAGTGGGCTTTCTTT
cdr3_aa: CASSPYGAEEWAFF

j_call: TRBJ1-1
clone_size: many
v_call: TRBV27
cdr3_length: 13
d_call: .
cdr3_nt: TGTGCCAGCAGTCCCAGGGGGAACACTGAAGCTTTCTTT
cdr3_aa: CASSPRGNTEAFF

j_call: TRBJ1-1
clone_size: .
v_call: TRBV28
cdr3_length: 15
d_call: .
cdr3_nt: TGTGCCAGCAGTCCCTCCCGGATGGGCTTCCAGCAAGCTTTCTTT
cdr3_aa: CASSPSRMGFQQAFF

j_call: TRBJ2-3
clone_size: .
v_call: TRBV29-1
cdr3_length: 13
d_call: .
cdr3_nt: TGCAGCCAAAGGGCAGCTAGCACAGATACGCAGTATTTT
cdr3_aa: CSQRAASTDTQYF

j_call: TRBJ2-1
clone_size: .
v_call: TRBV7-2
cdr3_length: 15
d_call: TRBD2
cdr3_nt: TGTGCCAGCAGCTTAGGGCTAGCGGCTCACAATGAGCAGTTCTTC
cdr3_aa: CASSLGLAAHNEQFF

j_call: TRBJ2-1
clone_size: once
v_call: TRBV21-1
cdr3_length: 15
d_call: .
cdr3_nt: TGTGCCGGGACCCCCCGGGACAGGGGCTTCGATGAGCAGTTCTTC
cdr3_aa: CAGTPRDRGFDEQFF

j_call: TRBJ2-7
clone_size: .
v_call: TRBV7-7
cdr3_length: 13
d_call: TRBD2
cdr3_nt: TGTGCTAGCAGCTTATCCAGCGGGAACGAGCAGTACTTC
cdr3_aa: CASSLSSGNEQYF

j_call: TRBJ2-7
clone_size: once
v_call: TRBV10-3
cdr3_length: 13
d_call: TRBD1
cdr3_nt: TGTGCCAGCAGGACAGGAATTCCCTACGAGCAGTACTTC
cdr3_aa: CASRTGIPYEQYF

j_call: TRBJ1-1
clone_size: .
v_call: TRBV5-5
cdr3_length: 15
d_call: .
cdr3_nt: TGTGCCAGCAGCTTGCCCCGTTGGACAGAGGATGAAGCTTTCTTT
cdr3_aa: CASSLPRWTEDEAFF

j_call: TRBJ2-3
clone_size: .
v_call: TRBV5-4
cdr3_length: 17
d_call: TRBD2
cdr3_nt: TGTGCCTCCCAGTCCGGGACTAGCGGGAGCAACACAGATACGCAGTATTTT
cdr3_aa: CASQSGTSGSNTDTQYF

j_call: TRBJ2-1
clone_size: .
v_call: TRBV11-2
cdr3_length: 15
d_call: TRBD2
cdr3_nt: TGTGCCAGCAGCCGCACTTTACTAGCGCACAATGAGCAGTTCTTC
cdr3_aa: CASSRTLLAHNEQFF

j_call: TRBJ1-1
clone_size: .
v_call: TRBV6-5
cdr3_length: 13
d_call: .
cdr3_nt: TGTGCCAGCAGGTCCGACTTTGGGGGTGTAGCTTTCTTT
cdr3_aa: CASRSDFGGVAFF

j_call: TRBJ1-2
clone_size: .
v_call: TRBV9
cdr3_length: 16
d_call: TRBD1
cdr3_nt: TGTGCCAGCAGCGTAGCTCCGGACAGGGGGGACTATGGCTACACCTTC
cdr3_aa: CASSVAPDRGDYGYTF

j_call: TRBJ1-1
clone_size: .
v_call: TRBV28
cdr3_length: 15
d_call: .
cdr3_nt: TGTGCCAGCAGTTTCCGTGACAGGCTGAACACTGAAGCTTTCTTT
cdr3_aa: CASSFRDRLNTEAFF

j_call: TRBJ1-3
clone_size: .
v_call: TRBV19
cdr3_length: 15
d_call: .
cdr3_nt: TGTGCCAGTAGTATCCCAGGTCGGCGCTTAAACACCATATATTTT
cdr3_aa: CASSIPGRRLNTIYF

j_call: TRBJ2-1
clone_size: .
v_call: TRBV21-1
cdr3_length: 14
d_call: .
cdr3_nt: TGTGCCCCTTGGGGCCTAGCGGCATACAATGAGCAGTTCTTC
cdr3_aa: CAPWGLAAYNEQFF

j_call: TRBJ2-3
clone_size: .
v_call: TRBV7-7
cdr3_length: 16
d_call: TRBD2
cdr3_nt: TGTGCCAGCAGCCCCGGACTAGCGGGAGTTCCAGATACGCAGTATTTT
cdr3_aa: CASSPGLAGVPDTQYF

j_call: TRBJ1-5
clone_size: .
v_call: TRBV6-5
cdr3_length: 13
d_call: .
cdr3_nt: TGTGCCAGCAGTTCCCAGCCCAATCAGCCCCAGCATTTT
cdr3_aa: CASSSQPNQPQHF

j_call: TRBJ2-7
clone_size: few
v_call: TRBV6-1
cdr3_length: 13
d_call: TRBD1
cdr3_nt: TGTGCCAGCAGTGAACAGGGGGCGCGCGAGCAGTACTTC
cdr3_aa: CASSEQGAREQYF

j_call: TRBJ2-5
clone_size: .
v_call: TRBV5-1
cdr3_length: 18
d_call: TRBD2
cdr3_nt: TGCGCCAGCCGACAAAGCCACGGACTAGCGGGAGGTGAAGAGACCCAGTACTTC
cdr3_aa: CASRQSHGLAGGEETQYF

j_call: TRBJ1-2
clone_size: .
v_call: TRBV15
cdr3_length: 16
d_call: .
cdr3_nt: TGTGCCACCAGCCCCCCTTCCAGGGGACCTGGCTATGGCTACACCTTC
cdr3_aa: CATSPPSRGPGYGYTF

j_call: TRBJ2-1
clone_size: .
v_call: TRBV5-4
cdr3_length: 14
d_call: TRBD2
cdr3_nt: TGTGCCAGCAGCTCGGGACTAGCGGGAGGGCCTCAGTTCTTC
cdr3_aa: CASSSGLAGGPQFF

j_call: TRBJ1-4
clone_size: once
v_call: TRBV4-2
cdr3_length: 14
d_call: .
cdr3_nt: TGTGCCAGCAGCCCCCCGCTGGGAAGTGAAAAACTGTTTTTT
cdr3_aa: CASSPPLGSEKLFF

j_call: TRBJ1-1
clone_size: once
v_call: TRBV29-1
cdr3_length: 14
d_call: .
cdr3_nt: TGCAGCGTTGTGGAGGGGCCATTGGGGTCTGAAGCCTTCTTT
cdr3_aa: CSVVEGPLGSEAFF